The rows below give T cell receptor beta chains drawn from one sample of a study of blood T cells in healthy people across ages. Via MiXCR, TCRdb re-called the 5' RACE reads, giving one row per CDR3 protein. The data show around 800,000 distinct CDR3 sequences, 50% to 65% seen once. Material for sequencing was blood. The receptors derive from an older man in good health. Each CDR3 is given with its conserved first and last residue. The order of the fields is V gene, J gene, D gene, clone size, CDR3 DNA, CDR3 protein. The D gene is left open where the match is weak. The size field is filled for only some rows; it gives once, few, many or a size class.

TRBV12-3/TRBV12-4	TRBJ1-5	NA	few	TGTGCCAGCAGTATCTCCACTGGTTCTCAGCCCCAGCATTTT	CASSISTGSQPQHF
TRBV29-1	TRBJ1-2	TRBD1	few	TGCAGCGCCTTCGGACAGGGGGGCTACACCTTC	CSAFGQGGYTF
TRBV9	TRBJ2-1	TRBD2	NA	TGTGCCAGCAGCGCACGGGAGGGCCGCTACAATGAGCAGTTCTTC	CASSAREGRYNEQFF
TRBV20-1	TRBJ2-7	NA	NA	TGCAGTGCTAGACGGGACAAGTCCTACGAGCAGTACTTC	CSARRDKSYEQYF
TRBV20-1	TRBJ2-3	TRBD2	NA	TGCAGTGCCAACCCTTGGCTAGCGGCTAGCACAGATACGCAGTATTTT	CSANPWLAASTDTQYF
TRBV6-5	TRBJ2-7	TRBD2	NA	TGTGCCAGCAGTTACTCAGGACTAGCGATCAACGAGCAGTACTTC	CASSYSGLAINEQYF
TRBV5-1	TRBJ2-5	NA	few	TGCGCCAGCAGCCCCGCTCCGGCCCAAGAGACCCAGTACTTC	CASSPAPAQETQYF
TRBV7-9	TRBJ2-1	NA	few	TGTGCCAGCAGCTCTCAGGGAATAGGATACAATGAGCAGTTCTTC	CASSSQGIGYNEQFF
TRBV6-6	TRBJ2-5	TRBD1	few	TGTGCCAGCAGCACGACAGGGCCTCAAGAGACCCAGTACTTC	CASSTTGPQETQYF
TRBV10-3	TRBJ2-1	TRBD2	NA	TGTGCCATCGCGTCCGGGGCGGGGGGGAATGAGCAGTTCTTC	CAIASGAGGNEQFF